A single sample gave rise to the 15 T cell receptor beta chains below, sequenced in a study of human T cells and chemical hapten exposure (dated by TCRdb to the early 2020s). Receptors were amplified or captured by RACE. The run used a NextSeq 500. Using fastp trimming at Q25 and MiXCR clonotype assembly, TCRdb reanalyzed the public sequencing data and kept in-frame beta chains. For every CDR3 protein sequence, its rows merge into one entry that carries the most common genes and DNA. Recorded for this sample are roughly 43,000 distinct CDR3 sequences; 3% to 4.5% of them occurred a single time. The ten top clones hold 5% to 7% of the sample. This sample's time point label indicates: healthy volunteer bleed at 6 weeks. Total RNA was isolated from unfractionated whole blood collected in Tempus Blood RNA tubes. Sequencing input: whole blood. Receptors originate from a human donor in good health. Some clones in this sample may be carry-over from other donors' samples.

The rearrangement uses TRBV7-6 and TRBJ2-3, with TRBD2 identical over 10 bases. Trimming cost V 5 bases and J 3 bases; bases outside gene matches: 8. This CDR3 is built from 16 residues. CDR1 is SGHVS and CDR2 is FNYEAQ in the germline V gene. DNA for the CDR3: TGTGCCAGCAGCCTTAAAGCGGGAGGGAGAACAGATACGCAGTATTTT. It specifies CASSLKAGGRTDTQYF.

This clonotype was detected ten times or more. The rearrangement links TRBV20-1 to TRBJ2-7; 7 positions agree with TRBD2. The CDR3 has 14 residues. Germline CDR1 DFQATT, CDR2 SNEGSKA (reference sequence). After removal of 6 bases from V and 7 bases from J, the junction contained 15 bases not matched to a gene. CDR3 sequence reads: CSASSGVGIYEQYF. The CDR3 DNA sequence: TGCAGTGCCTCCAGCGGGGTCGGGATATATGAGCAGTACTTC.

This clonotype has ten or more counts. The V gene is TRBV5-1, the J gene TRBJ2-4; no definite D call. This CDR3 contains 18 residues. Looked up from germline, CDR1 is SGHRS and CDR2 is YFSETQ. V lost 1 base and J lost 0, with 17 bases in between. The CDR3, as DNA: TGCGCCAGCAGCTTGATTCAGCGATCCACACTAGCCAAAAACATTCAGTACTTC. Amino acids: CASSLIQRSTLAKNIQYF.

Ten or more counts support this clonotype. This chain joins TRBV18 and TRBJ2-7; no clear D. The CDR3 is made up of 14 amino acids. Looked up from germline, CDR1 is KGHSH and CDR2 is LQKENI. Trimming cost V 3 bases and J 0 bases, with 9 bases left between them. Here the CDR3 DNA reads TGTGCCAGCTCACCGGTACCGAGCTCCTACGAGCAGTACTTC. Encoded protein: CASSPVPSSYEQYF.

This clonotype was seen more than once but under ten times. The rearrangement joins TRBV19 to TRBJ2-3; D gene ambiguous. The germline V gene has CDR1 LNHDA and CDR2 SQIVND (reference sequence). V was cut by 8 bases and J by 2 bases, with 11 bases left in between. There are 13 residues in the CDR3. DNA for the CDR3: TGTGCCAGTTCCTCCCTTGCCACAGATACGCAGTATTTT. Its protein is CASSSLATDTQYF.

The V and J genes are TRBV6-5 and TRBJ1-4; 7 positions match TRBD1. V lost 6 bases, J lost 2 bases, and 3 bases stayed unmatched. There are 14 residues in the CDR3. Germline V gene sequence: CDR1 MNHEY, CDR2 SVGAGI. CDR3 DNA sequence: TGTGCCAGCAGGATGGACAGGACTAATGAAAAACTGTTTTTT. This sequence encodes CASRMDRTNEKLFF.

This clonotype was counted many times. The CDR3 DNA reads TGTGCCAGCAGTCTACAGGGGAATAGCAATCAGCCCCAGCATTTT. Translated: CASSLQGNSNQPQHF. The chain uses TRBV6-5 and TRBJ1-5, with TRBD1 identical over 7 bases. This CDR3 contains 15 residues. Germline lookup yields CDR1 MNHEY and CDR2 SVGAGI. Losses at the gene ends were 5 bases for V and 0 bases for J; bases not matched to a gene: 4.

This clonotype was picked up many times. The chain joins TRBV3-1 to TRBJ1-3; D might be TRBD1 (5 bases). V lost 2 bases and J lost 0, with 8 bases in between. In germline, CDR1 is LGHDT, CDR2 YNNKEL (reference sequence). The CDR3 has 15 amino acids. For the CDR3, the DNA is TGTGCCAGCAGCCAAACAGGCCCCTCTGGAAACACCATATATTTT. Translating gives CASSQTGPSGNTIYF.

In its sample, this clonotype was seen a few times. The CDR3 here is CASSPGTGELYEQYF. The CDR3 nucleotides are TGTGCCAGCAGTCCGGGGACAGGGGAACTCTACGAGCAGTACTTC. J is TRBJ2-7 and V is TRBV28; 10 nucleotides align to TRBD1. CDR1 is MDHEN and CDR2 is SYDVKM in the germline V gene. The CDR3 is made up of 15 amino acids. V lost 5 bases and J lost 3; bases outside the gene matches: 7. The full variable domain, completed using reference TRBV28 and TRBJ2-7, is DVKVTQSSRYLVKRTGEKVFLECVQDMDHENMFWYRQDPGLGLRLIYFSYDVKMKEKGDIPEGYSVSREKKERFSLILESASTNQTSMYLCASSPGTGELYEQYFGPGTRLTVT.

This clonotype was seen many times. In DNA form, the CDR3 reads TGCAGTGCTAGAGATCTGGCAGGTTGGAACACCATATATTTT. Translating it yields CSARDLAGWNTIYF. The rearrangement joins TRBV20-1 to TRBJ1-3; D ambiguous. V lost 0 bases and J lost 7, with 13 bases in between. The V gene's germline CDR1 is DFQATT and CDR2 SNEGSKA (reference sequence). This CDR3 is built from 14 residues.

The chain recombines TRBV10-3 with TRBJ1-3; D is unclear. CDR1 is ENHRY and CDR2 is SYGVKD in the germline V gene. The CDR3 length is 13 residues. V was cut by 11 bases and J by 1 base, with 12 bases left in between. CDR3 amino acids: CASRGDSGNTIYF. The DNA of the CDR3 is TGTGCCTCACGTGGGGATTCTGGAAACACCATATATTTT.

This clonotype was picked up many times. V usage is TRBV28 and J usage is TRBJ1-1; 8 positions match TRBD1. Germline trimming cut 3 bases from V and 1 base from J; bases unmatched to any gene: 13. The CDR3 has 18 amino acids. Germline V gene sequence: CDR1 MDHEN, CDR2 SYDVKM. The CDR3 loop is CASSFHGQGVVSNTEAFF. CDR3 in DNA: TGTGCCAGCAGTTTCCACGGACAGGGAGTAGTGTCGAACACTGAAGCTTTCTTT.

This clonotype was detected ten times or more. J is TRBJ2-7 and V is TRBV7-8, with D uncertain. The CDR3 spans 14 residues. Germline lookup yields CDR1 SGHVS and CDR2 FQNEAQ. Deletions cut 6 bases from V and 0 bases from J, with 12 bases between. As DNA, the CDR3 is TGTGCCAGCAGGGTTCGGGCTAGCTCCTACGAGCAGTACTTC. Translation: CASRVRASSYEQYF. Combining the CDR3 with reference TRBV7-8 and TRBJ2-7 gives the whole variable domain GAGVSQSPRYKVAKRGQDVALRCDPISGHVSLFWYQQALGQGPEFLTYFQNEAQLDKSGLPSDRFFAERPEGSVSTLKIQRTQQEDSAVYLCASRVRASSYEQYFGPGTRLTVT.

This clonotype was counted many times. CDR3 region: CASSQTVWSPDTQYF. The DNA for the CDR3 is TGTGCCAGCAGCCAGACAGTGTGGAGCCCAGATACGCAGTATTTT. V is TRBV3-1 and J is TRBJ2-3; D perhaps matches TRBD1 (5 bases). The V end was cut by 3 bases, the J end by 4 bases, with 14 bases between. Per the germline V gene, CDR1 is LGHDT and CDR2 is YNNKEL (reference sequence). This CDR3 region has 15 residues.

The table lists this clonotype with many counts. This chain connects TRBV10-3 to TRBJ1-5; the match to TRBD1 covers 9 bases. V lost 2 bases, J lost 7 bases, and 6 bases stayed unmatched. The CDR3 contains 15 residues. Germline V gene sequence: CDR1 ENHRY, CDR2 SYGVKD. DNA of the CDR3: TGTGCCATCAGTGAGGCGGGACAGGGAGGACAGCCCCAGCATTTT. Its protein is CAISEAGQGGQPQHF.